Each of the 10 T cell receptor beta chains below was sequenced from the same sample in a study of CD8+ T cells in alopecia areata. RNA extraction and reverse transcription yielded cDNA as sequencing template. The repertoire was sequenced with immunoSEQ multiplex PCR; TCRdb's copy has only in-frame clones and lacks some. This repertoire shows roughly 120,000 clones, 50% to 55% found once; its top ten account for 0.46%. The sample's treatment: oral pan-JAK inhibitor, 5-10 mg twice daily. Sequencing used CD4+ T cells sorted from blood, obtained at week 4, from a patient treated with tofacitinib. These receptors were obtained from a human donor with alopecia areata.

This chain uses TRBV5-1 with TRBJ1-1; D is uncertain. Trimming removed 4 bases at V and 0 bases at J, with 7 bases between. Germline V gene lookup returns CDR1 SGHRS and CDR2 YFSETQ. The CDR3 is 13 residues long. The CDR3 is CASSLALNTEAFF. The CDR3, as DNA: TGCGCCAGCAGCCTAGCATTGAACACTGAAGCTTTCTTT.

This clone was seen only a few times. CDR3 residues: CASSYSGISAKNIQYF. As DNA, the CDR3 is TGTGCCAGCAGTTACTCGGGTATTTCGGCCAAAAACATTCAGTACTTC. The chain carries TRBV6-5 and TRBJ2-4; D not resolved. CDR3 length: 16 amino acids. Germline V gene lookup returns CDR1 MNHEY and CDR2 SVGAGI. V dropped 0 bases and J dropped 1 base, with 10 bases sitting between them.

This clone showed up just a few times. CDR3 sequence (DNA): TGCGCCAGCAGCCAAGTAAAACAGGTGAACACTGAAGCTTTCTTT. Protein sequence: CASSQVKQVNTEAFF. The rearrangement joins TRBV4-1 to TRBJ1-1; tentative D call: TRBD1 (5 bases). Per the germline V gene, CDR1 is MGHRA and CDR2 is YSYEKL. The V gene lost 1 base and the J gene lost 0 bases, with 9 bases spanning the gap. CDR3 length: 15 residues.

The genes are TRBV30 and TRBJ1-1, with D tentatively TRBD1 (5 bases). The V and J ends lost 0 bases and 1 base respectively, with 9 bases between them. This CDR3 has 14 residues. Per the germline V gene, CDR1 is GTSNPN and CDR2 is SVGIG (reference sequence). CDR3 in amino acids: CAWSVDTRNTEAFF. CDR3 coding DNA: TGTGCCTGGAGTGTGGACACGAGGAACACTGAAGCTTTCTTT.

This rearrangement joins TRBV18 to TRBJ1-2, with 7 bases that match TRBD1. V lost 3 bases and J lost 6; bases outside the gene matches: 10. This CDR3 has 15 amino acids. CDR1 and CDR2 (germline): KGHSH, LQKENI. In DNA, the CDR3 is TGTGCCAGCTCACCGGGAAGGACAGGATCTGATGGCTACACCTTC. The encoded protein is CASSPGRTGSDGYTF. The whole variable domain, remainder taken from reference TRBV18 and TRBJ1-2, is NAGVMQNPRHLVRRRGQEARLRCSPMKGHSHVYWYRQLPEEGLKFMVYLQKENIIDESGMPKERFSAEFPKEGPSILRIQQVVRGDSAAYFCASSPGRTGSDGYTFGSGTRLTVV.

The V call is TRBV11-2, the J call TRBJ2-7; no reliable D call. CDR1 and CDR2 from the germline V gene are SGHAT and FQNNGV. The CDR3 covers 11 residues. Trimming took off 5 bases at V and 5 bases at J, with 7 bases between the two ends. The CDR3 loop is CASSIDHEQYF. CDR3 coding DNA: TGTGCCAGCAGCATTGACCACGAGCAGTACTTC.

This rearrangement joins TRBV5-4 to TRBJ1-2, with 9 bases lining up with TRBD1. CDR3 length: 15 residues. Per germline, CDR1 SGHNT and CDR2 YYREEE (reference sequence). V shed 4 bases and J 4 bases; nucleotides not matched to a gene: 8. CDR3 sequence reads: CASSQDRGRVYGYTF. The CDR3 bases are TGTGCCAGCAGCCAGGACAGGGGACGGGTCTATGGCTACACCTTC.

This chain links TRBV4-1 with TRBJ1-2; D is unresolved. The germline gives CDR1 MGHRA, CDR2 YSYEKL. With 1 base removed from V and 3 bases from J, the gap between germline ends came to 12 bases. The CDR3 is 15 residues long. CDR3 protein: CASSQAPGLDYGYTF. For the CDR3, the DNA is TGCGCCAGCAGCCAAGCCCCAGGACTGGACTATGGCTACACCTTC.

There are a few counts of this clone. The chain joins TRBV30 to TRBJ1-1; D not certain. CDR1 is GTSNPN and CDR2 is SVGIG in the germline V gene (reference sequence). V was trimmed by 3 bases and J by 4 bases, leaving 12 bases between them. The CDR3 is 13 amino acids. The CDR3 sequence is CAWRSGEITEAFF. DNA of the CDR3: TGTGCCTGGAGGAGCGGGGAAATCACTGAAGCTTTCTTT.

A few counts support this clone. The CDR3 nucleotides read TGTGCCAGCTCACCACTCAGGACGGGCTGGAGCTCTGGAAACACCATATATTTT. Its translation is CASSPLRTGWSSGNTIYF. The rearrangement joins TRBV18 to TRBJ1-3; no reliable D call. The V and J ends lost 1 base and 0 bases respectively, with 16 bases between them. Germline V lookup: CDR1 KGHSH, CDR2 LQKENI. The CDR3 spans 18 residues.